This TCR beta chain was identified in a study of immune heterogeneity within non-small cell lung tumors. Study-wide findings and caveats: The study found identical dominant CDR3 beta clonotypes recurring across tumor sites within a patient, alongside site-unique high-frequency clones. Clonotypes of T-cell receptor beta found at high frequency were largely distinct between individual patients.

By proportion, this clonotype is medium-sized. Its specificity is unknown. Trimming took 5 bases from V and 2 from J, leaving 7 bases between them. The CDR3 has 12 residues. The template for each sample was around 540 ng of genomic DNA, which had been extracted from bulk tumor tissue. Biopsies, several per primary tumor and spaced far apart, were collected during surgery. Patients underwent curative surgery for untreated, newly diagnosed non-small cell lung cancer. Donors comprised surgical patients with newly diagnosed non-small cell lung cancer, operated on with curative intent. The TCR beta CDR3 region was amplified by multiplex PCR employing 32 V and 13 J primers. TCRdb reprocessed the multiplex PCR reads with MiXCR, giving one entry per CDR3 protein. The sample records under 4,000 distinct CDR3 sequences, 52% being singletons.

The chain joins TRBV12-3 or TRBV12-4 to TRBJ2-7; D not resolved. The sequence came from a man aged 55 to 69 with non-small cell lung cancer. The specimen was lung tumor tissue. The CDR3 sequence is CASSLIAYEQYF. The DNA for the CDR3 is TGTGCCAGCAGTCTAATAGCCTACGAGCAGTACTTC.